This T cell receptor (beta chain) was recovered during a study of CD8 T cells in Susac syndrome. The wider study: Patients with Susac syndrome were therapy-naive, treated with corticosteroids, or treated with intravenous immunoglobulin alone when blood was collected. Overall study findings and caveats: CD4+ T cell repertoires in Susac syndrome lacked clonal expansion.

The length of the CDR3 is 15 residues. Deletions cut 6 bases from V and 1 base from J, with 15 bases between. Sequencing of TCR beta was carried out in blood CD8+ and CD4+ T cells. Under recently defined diagnostic criteria, the patients with Susac syndrome qualified as having definite or probable disease. A word on this clonotype: What it binds is unknown.

It was with random hexamers that roughly 0.45 to 1 ug RNA was reverse transcribed. TCRdb processed the immunoSEQ multiplex PCR reads anew with MiXCR; each CDR3 protein has one entry. Of 80,000 or so distinct CDR3 sequences listed, 85% to 95% were seen once; the top ten hold about 0.54%. The sequencing sample was made of CD4+ T cells from PBMCs. V is TRBV12-3 or TRBV12-4 and J is TRBJ1-1; maybe TRBD1 (6 bases). This receptor was taken from a human donor with Susac syndrome. This CDR3 reads CASSSQGRKNTEAFF. CDR3 nucleotide sequence: TGTGCCAGCAGCTCCCAGGGGCGAAAGAACACTGAAGCTTTCTTT.